The 8 T cell receptor beta chains reported below all come from one sample, sequenced in a study of T-cell memory formation after mild COVID-19. TCRdb redid the calling of the 5' RACE reads with MiXCR, one entry per CDR3 protein. The repertoire has roughly 550,000 distinct CDR3 sequences, just over 20% of them found once; the top ten carry under 15%. Sequenced: PBMCs or a T cell subset sorted from them (not recorded which). All receptors come from an adult woman who had mild COVID-19 (a few samples of this study predate the infection). Cell type and time point are not known.

J is TRBJ1-2 and V is TRBV7-2; maybe TRBD1 (6 bases). The germline CDR1 and CDR2 sequences are SGHTA and FQGNSA. V lost 1 base and J lost 7, with 13 bases in between. CDR3 length: 14 amino acids. CDR3: CASSLERGAVGYTF. The CDR3 DNA sequence: TGTGCCAGCAGCTTAGAAAGGGGGGCAGTTGGCTACACCTTC.

The chain recombines TRBV24-1 with TRBJ2-1; TRBD1 aligns across 10 bases. This CDR3 contains 15 residues. In germline, CDR1 is KGHDR, CDR2 SFDVKD. V lost 4 bases and J lost 3; bases outside the gene matches: 2. As DNA, the CDR3 is TGTGCCACCAGTGACTGGACAGGGGGCTACAATGAGCAGTTCTTC. Its translation is CATSDWTGGYNEQFF.

This clonotype has a handful of counts. The rearrangement uses TRBV7-9 and TRBJ2-7; a possible D gene is TRBD2 (6 bases). V lost 0 bases and J 3 bases, leaving 9 bases between the germline ends. Germline CDR1 reads SEHNR; CDR2 reads FQNEAQ (reference sequence). The CDR3 has 14 amino acids. The CDR3 loop is CASSLAAGIYEQYF. CDR3 DNA: TGTGCCAGCAGCTTAGCGGCGGGGATCTACGAGCAGTACTTC.

This clonotype was seen a few times. The chain uses TRBV18 and TRBJ1-6; D is undetermined. The V gene's germline CDR1 is KGHSH and CDR2 LQKENI. V was shortened by 1 base and J by 5 bases, with 9 bases between the two germline ends. This CDR3 has 15 amino acids. The CDR3 nucleotides read TGTGCCAGCTCACCACGTCAAACCAATAATTCACCCCTCCACTTT. Amino acids: CASSPRQTNNSPLHF.

This clonotype was detected a few times. This chain uses TRBV11-2 with TRBJ2-5; the D is unclear. This CDR3 is 14 amino acids long. CDR1 and CDR2 (germline): SGHAT, FQNNGV. The V and J ends lost 0 bases and 2 bases respectively, with 7 bases between them. CDR3 bases: TGTGCCAGCAGCTTAGATAGGCAGCAAGAGACCCAGTACTTC. Amino acids: CASSLDRQQETQYF. The full variable domain, completed using reference TRBV11-2 and TRBJ2-5, is EAGVAQSPRYKIIEKRQSVAFWCNPISGHATLYWYQQILGQGPKLLIQFQNNGVVDDSQLPKDRFSAERLKGVDSTLKIQPAKLEDSAVYLCASSLDRQQETQYFGPGTRLLVL.

This clonotype was seen a handful of times. The chain combines TRBV6-6 with TRBJ1-1; a weak D match, TRBD1 (6 bases). The CDR3 totals 15 residues. Trimming removed 5 bases from V and 0 bases from J, with 13 bases in between. Per the germline V gene, CDR1 is MNHNY and CDR2 is SVGAGI (reference sequence). The CDR3 here is CASSQGPQMNTEAFF. CDR3 sequence (DNA): TGTGCCAGCAGTCAGGGGCCCCAGATGAACACTGAAGCTTTCTTT.

This clonotype was counted between two and nine times. The chain has TRBV7-8 and TRBJ1-6, with D uncertain. This CDR3 spans 16 amino acids. V gave up 0 bases and J gave up 8 bases, with 14 bases separating them. Germline V gene lookup returns CDR1 SGHVS and CDR2 FQNEAQ. This chain's CDR3 is CASSLAGKRVDSPLHF. DNA for the CDR3: TGTGCCAGCAGCTTAGCAGGGAAGCGGGTGGATTCACCCCTCCACTTT.

This clonotype was seen at least ten times. The chain carries TRBV5-1 and TRBJ2-5; perhaps D is TRBD1 or TRBD2 (5 bases each). Deletions cut 0 bases from V and 1 base from J, with 7 bases between. The CDR3 is 14 amino acids. Germline V gene sequence: CDR1 SGHRS, CDR2 YFSETQ. The CDR3 region has the DNA TGCGCCAGCAGCTTGGAGGGACCCCAAGAGACCCAGTACTTC. The encoded protein is CASSLEGPQETQYF.